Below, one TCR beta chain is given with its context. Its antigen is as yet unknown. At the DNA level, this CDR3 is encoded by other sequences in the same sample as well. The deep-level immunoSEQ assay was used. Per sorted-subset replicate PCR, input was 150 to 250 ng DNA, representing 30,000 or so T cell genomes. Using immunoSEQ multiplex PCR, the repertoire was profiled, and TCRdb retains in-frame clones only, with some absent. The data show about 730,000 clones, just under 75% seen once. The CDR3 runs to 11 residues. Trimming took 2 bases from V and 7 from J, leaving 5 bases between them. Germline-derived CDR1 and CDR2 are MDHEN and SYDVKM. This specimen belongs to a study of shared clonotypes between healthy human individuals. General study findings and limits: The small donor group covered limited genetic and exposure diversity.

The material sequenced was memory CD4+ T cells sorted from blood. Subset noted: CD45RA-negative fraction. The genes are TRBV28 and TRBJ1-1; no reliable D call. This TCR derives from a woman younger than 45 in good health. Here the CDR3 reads CASSLRREAFF. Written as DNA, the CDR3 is TGTGCCAGCAGTTTAAGGCGTGAAGCTTTCTTT.